These 27 T cell receptor beta chains came from one sample sequenced in a study of human T cells and chemical hapten exposure (dated by TCRdb to the early 2020s). The time point label for this specimen denotes: patch test 1, 2 weeks after DPC sensitization. This sample's treatment or condition label indicates: therapeutic diphenylcyclopropenone sensitization with weekly scalp DPC. Library preparation was by RACE. Instrument used: NextSeq 500. TCRdb trimmed the raw reads at Q25, called clones with MiXCR and kept productive beta chains. Entries that share a CDR3 protein sequence are merged under the most common genes and DNA. Here the sample has 65,000 to 80,000 distinct CDR3 sequences; 10% occur a single time. Approximately 1.5% of the sample is held by the ten biggest clonotypes. The specimen was whole blood, collected in connection with sensitization to the hapten diphenylcyclopropenone (DPC). Source of these receptors: a woman in her fifties or sixties with alopecia areata. Some clones in this sample may be carry-over from other donors' samples.

The rearrangement uses TRBV3-1 and TRBJ2-7, with 12 bases matching TRBD2. The CDR3 has 15 residues. Germline V gene sequence: CDR1 LGHDT, CDR2 YNNKEL (reference sequence). V lost 4 bases and J lost 4; bases outside the gene matches: 5. The CDR3 reads CASSPTSGRGYEQYF. The CDR3 DNA sequence: TGTGCCAGCAGCCCGACTAGCGGGAGAGGATACGAGCAGTACTTC.

This clonotype occurred many times. This chain links TRBV3-1 with TRBJ2-2; TRBD2 might be the D (6 bases). In germline, CDR1 is LGHDT, CDR2 YNNKEL (reference sequence). The germline V and J ends were trimmed by 2 bases and 4 bases, with 11 bases remaining between them. This CDR3 region has 15 residues. The CDR3 sequence is CASSQHGSGTGELFF. CDR3 nucleotide sequence: TGTGCCAGCAGCCAACACGGGAGTGGCACCGGGGAGCTGTTTTTT.

This clonotype was counted ten times or more. The J gene is TRBJ1-1, the V gene TRBV5-4, with no clear D. Deletions cut 4 bases from V and 7 bases from J, with 8 bases between. CDR1 SGHNT and CDR2 YYREEE come from the germline V gene (reference sequence). The CDR3 has 11 residues. The CDR3 spells CASSLFHEAFF. CDR3 in DNA: TGTGCCAGCAGCCTCTTTCATGAAGCTTTCTTT.

The table lists this clonotype with many counts. The chain employs TRBV6-2 or TRBV6-3 and TRBJ2-7; D gene uncertain. V lost 6 bases and J lost 3, with 15 bases in between. The CDR3 totals 14 residues. Germline lookup yields CDR1 MNHEY and CDR2 SVGEGT. Here the CDR3 reads CASRERASFYEQYF. The CDR3 nucleotides are TGTGCCAGCAGAGAAAGGGCTTCCTTCTACGAGCAGTACTTC.

This clonotype occurred a few times. The CDR3 region has the DNA TGCAGCGTTGAAGGGGGATCAGATACGCAGTATTTT. This encodes CSVEGGSDTQYF. This chain links TRBV29-1 with TRBJ2-3; D not resolved. Germline lookup yields CDR1 SQVTM and CDR2 ANQGSEA. The CDR3 runs 12 residues. The V gene lost 1 base and the J gene lost 4 bases, with 6 bases spanning the gap.

V usage is TRBV18 and J usage is TRBJ2-3; the D is unclear. Trimming left V 0 bases short and J 8 bases short, with 6 bases between. Germline V lookup: CDR1 KGHSH, CDR2 LQKENI. The CDR3 extends over 12 amino acids. In DNA, the CDR3 is TGTGCCAGCTCACCACCGATCGCTACGCAGTATTTT. Translated, it gives CASSPPIATQYF.

The chain joins TRBV29-1 to TRBJ2-5; the D gene is possibly TRBD1 (6 bases). V lost 6 bases and J lost 5, with 16 bases in between. Germline lookup yields CDR1 SQVTM and CDR2 ANQGSEA. CDR3 length: 13 residues. The CDR3 spells CSVYLQGGETQYF. The CDR3 coding sequence is TGCAGCGTCTACCTACAGGGCGGGGAGACCCAGTACTTC.

This clonotype occurred many times. The chain employs TRBV19 and TRBJ2-1; a possible D gene is TRBD2 (6 bases). Trimming shortened V by 3 bases and J by 6 bases, and 9 bases separated the two germline ends. The CDR3 length is 13 residues. Per germline, CDR1 LNHDA and CDR2 SQIVND (reference sequence). CDR3 coding DNA: TGTGCCAGTAGTATCCAGACTAGCAATGAGCAGTTCTTC. It encodes CASSIQTSNEQFF.

The chain joins TRBV7-6 to TRBJ2-5; D not resolved. The length of the CDR3 is 14 residues. Germline CDR1 SGHVS, CDR2 FNYEAQ. V lost 0 bases and J 0 bases, leaving 5 bases between the germline ends. CDR3 residues: CASSLAWNQETQYF. The CDR3 DNA follows: TGTGCCAGCAGCTTAGCTTGGAACCAAGAGACCCAGTACTTC.

This clonotype was counted many times. The chain carries TRBV24-1 and TRBJ2-2; no reliable D call. Trimming took off 0 bases at V and 6 bases at J, with 10 bases between the two ends. The CDR3 length is 15 residues. Germline lookup yields CDR1 KGHDR and CDR2 SFDVKD. CDR3 nucleotides: TGTGCCACCAGTGATTTGGGAAGAAGGTCCGGGGAGCTGTTTTTT. Translating it yields CATSDLGRRSGELFF.

Only a few counts were recorded for this clonotype. This chain connects TRBV10-2 to TRBJ2-3, with D perhaps matching TRBD2 (6 bases). V lost 2 bases, J lost 9 bases, and 21 bases lay in between. The CDR3 extends over 16 amino acids. Germline lookup yields CDR1 WSHSY and CDR2 SAAADI. The CDR3 is CASSERRASDTNTQYF. CDR3 nucleotides: TGCGCCAGCAGTGAGAGAAGGGCTAGCGATACTAACACGCAGTATTTT.

The chain couples TRBV7-8 to TRBJ2-1; 9 bases agree with TRBD2. The length of the CDR3 is 15 residues. Trimming took 10 bases from V and 8 from J; bases not matched to a gene: 15. Per germline, CDR1 SGHVS and CDR2 FQNEAQ. This CDR3 reads CATRLAAGSMHEQFF. The CDR3 bases are TGTGCCACAAGACTAGCGGCGGGATCGATGCATGAGCAGTTCTTC. Full variable domain (remainder filled in from reference TRBV7-8 and TRBJ2-1): GAGVSQSPRYKVAKRGQDVALRCDPISGHVSLFWYQQALGQGPEFLTYFQNEAQLDKSGLPSDRFFAERPEGSVSTLKIQRTQQEDSAVYLCATRLAAGSMHEQFFGPGTRLTVL.

This clonotype was counted between two and nine times. The V gene is TRBV5-1, the J gene TRBJ2-5; 12 positions agree with TRBD2. CDR3 size: 15 residues. Trimming removed 6 bases from V and 7 bases from J; junction bases left unmatched: 10. CDR1 and CDR2 (germline): SGHRS, YFSETQ. The chain's CDR3 is CASTPLTSGGSTQYF. The CDR3 nucleotides are TGCGCCAGCACCCCACTTACTAGCGGGGGGTCGACCCAGTACTTC. The variable domain in full, with the rest retrieved from reference TRBV5-1 and TRBJ2-5, is KAGVTQTPRYLIKTRGQQVTLSCSPISGHRSVSWYQQTPGQGLQFLFEYFSETQRNKGNFPGRFSGRQFSNSRSEMNVSTLELGDSALYLCASTPLTSGGSTQYFGPGTRLLVL.

This clonotype was counted a few times. The V and J genes are TRBV5-1 and TRBJ2-7, with 7 bases that match TRBD2. Germline CDR1 and CDR2: SGHRS and YFSETQ. The CDR3 loop spans 16 amino acids. V was pared by 4 bases and J by 5 bases, with 15 bases of the junction left unmatched. The CDR3 region has the DNA TGCGCCAGCAGCCTCTTAGGAAGCGGGAAAATCAACGAGCAGTACTTC. It specifies CASSLLGSGKINEQYF.

The chain is built from TRBV11-2 and TRBJ1-5; D is uncertain. Germline lookup yields CDR1 SGHAT and CDR2 FQNNGV. V was shortened by 4 bases and J by 4 bases, with 8 bases between the two germline ends. CDR3 length: 13 amino acids. The CDR3 DNA is TGTGCCAGCAGCTCAGGAATAAATCAGCCCCAGCATTTT. Translation gives CASSSGINQPQHF. The complete variable domain, with remaining parts taken from reference TRBV11-2 and TRBJ1-5, reads EAGVAQSPRYKIIEKRQSVAFWCNPISGHATLYWYQQILGQGPKLLIQFQNNGVVDDSQLPKDRFSAERLKGVDSTLKIQPAKLEDSAVYLCASSSGINQPQHFGDGTRLSIL.

This chain joins TRBV10-1 and TRBJ2-5, with D uncertain. The V end was cut by 3 bases, the J end by 2 bases, with 10 bases between. Germline loops: CDR1 WNHNN, CDR2 SYGVQD (reference sequence). This CDR3 contains 14 residues. DNA of the CDR3: TGCGCCAGCAGTGACTCTAGACGGCAAGAGACCCAGTACTTC. Residues: CASSDSRRQETQYF.

This clonotype was found many times. The CDR3 here is CSVEAMGAGGAKNIQYF. In DNA, the CDR3 is TGCAGCGTTGAAGCTATGGGGGCGGGAGGAGCCAAAAACATTCAGTACTTC. J is TRBJ2-4 and V is TRBV29-1; 8 bases fit TRBD2. The CDR3 runs to 17 residues. The germline gives CDR1 SQVTM, CDR2 ANQGSEA. V dropped 1 base and J dropped 0; count of bases not matched to a gene: 8.

This clonotype was observed a handful of times. The chain employs TRBV7-3 and TRBJ2-7, with TRBD2 matching 10 bases. Germline values: CDR1 SGHTA, CDR2 FQGTGA. The CDR3 is 16 residues long. The junction had 10 bases not matched to a gene; V was cut back by 4 bases and J by 4 bases. CDR3 residues: CASSSGSAGGPYEQYF. The CDR3 DNA reads TGTGCCAGCAGCTCCGGTTCAGCGGGAGGGCCGTACGAGCAGTACTTC.

V and J are TRBV28 and TRBJ2-5; D gene ambiguous. V dropped 3 bases and J dropped 0 bases, with 8 bases sitting between them. The CDR3 spans 14 residues. Germline CDR1 MDHEN, CDR2 SYDVKM. CDR3 sequence: CASSFLADQETQYF. Written as DNA, the CDR3 is TGTGCCAGCAGTTTTTTGGCGGACCAAGAGACCCAGTACTTC.

The chain recombines TRBV20-1 with TRBJ2-7; 8 positions agree with TRBD2. The CDR3 is made up of 17 amino acids. The germline gives CDR1 DFQATT, CDR2 SNEGSKA (reference sequence). V was clipped by 5 bases and J by 1 base; unmatched bases: 16. CDR3 amino acids: CSAAVVRVAGKSYEQYF. The DNA of the CDR3 is TGCAGTGCTGCTGTCGTCAGGGTAGCGGGAAAGTCCTACGAGCAGTACTTC.

The V call is TRBV29-1, the J call TRBJ2-7, with D unclear. This CDR3 is 11 amino acids long. CDR1 and CDR2 from the germline V gene are SQVTM and ANQGSEA. Trimming stripped 6 bases from V and 6 bases from J, with 12 bases between. In nucleotides, the CDR3 is TGCAGCGTCCACGTTTCGCCCGAGCAGTACTTC. It is translated as CSVHVSPEQYF.

This clonotype was picked up many times. The chain joins TRBV30 to TRBJ1-1; possibly TRBD1 for D (5 bases). CDR1 GTSNPN and CDR2 SVGIG come from the germline V gene (reference sequence). This CDR3 comprises 16 residues. With 4 bases removed from V and 0 bases from J, the gap between germline ends came to 18 bases. CDR3 in amino acids: CAWIPLRGPLNTEAFF. In DNA, the CDR3 is TGTGCCTGGATCCCGTTACGGGGACCCCTGAACACTGAAGCTTTCTTT.

The chain joins TRBV7-2 to TRBJ1-2; 7 bases agree with TRBD1. J gave up 8 bases and V 1 base, and 7 bases lay outside the gene matches. This CDR3 contains 14 residues. CDR1 SGHTA and CDR2 FQGNSA come from the germline V gene. The CDR3 is CASSLGGGAGGYTF. The CDR3 DNA reads TGTGCCAGCAGCTTAGGAGGGGGCGCGGGCGGCTACACCTTC.

This chain joins TRBV11-3 and TRBJ2-5; tentatively, D is TRBD2 (5 bases). V was shortened by 1 base and J by 5 bases, with 20 bases between the two germline ends. CDR1 is SGHNT, CDR2 YENEEA, per germline. This CDR3 comprises 17 residues. The DNA of the CDR3 is TGTGCCAGCAGCTTAGGTTCCCGGACTCAGAGAGGGGAGACCCAGTACTTC. This gives the protein CASSLGSRTQRGETQYF.

Here the CDR3 reads CASSTGPSGGYTF. The CDR3 nucleotides are TGTGCCAGTAGTACCGGGCCTTCAGGAGGCTACACCTTC. V usage is TRBV19 and J usage is TRBJ1-2; D is unresolved. The CDR3 length is 13 residues. Germline values: CDR1 LNHDA, CDR2 SQIVND (reference sequence). Deletions cut 4 bases from V and 8 bases from J, with 14 bases between.

V is TRBV7-9 and J is TRBJ1-1, with D unresolved. The germline V gene encodes CDR1 SEHNR and CDR2 FQNEAQ (reference sequence). This CDR3 has 12 residues. V was cut by 2 bases and J by 8 bases, with 9 bases left in between. As DNA, the CDR3 is TGTGCCAGCAGCTTATTAGGGAGAGAAGCTTTCTTT. Translation gives CASSLLGREAFF.

V and J are TRBV14 and TRBJ2-3, with a possible D match to TRBD1 (5 bases). This CDR3 has 15 residues. Germline loops: CDR1 SGHDN, CDR2 FVKESK. Trimming took 1 base from V and 0 from J, leaving 8 bases between them. As DNA, the CDR3 is TGTGCCAGCAGCCAAGGGACAATGAGCACAGATACGCAGTATTTT. This gives the protein CASSQGTMSTDTQYF.